One sample yielded the 17 T cell receptor beta chains listed below, sequenced in a study of T cell repertoires in cytomegalovirus infection. TCRdb reprocessed the reads via MiXCR and lists one record per CDR3 protein. The sample lists some 680,000 distinct CDR3 sequences, 35% to 45% occurring once. Sequencing was carried out using PBMCs. The receptors stem from a human donor in good health (CMV status not recorded). Some clones in this sample may be carry-over from other donors' samples.

This clonotype occurred a few times. This sequence joins TRBV24-1 and TRBJ2-3; D is undetermined. Germline V gives CDR1 KGHDR, CDR2 SFDVKD. The CDR3 consists of 13 residues. V lost 4 bases and J 6 bases, leaving 10 bases between the germline ends. This CDR3 reads CATSEKTPDTQYF. CDR3 in DNA: TGTGCCACCAGTGAGAAGACGCCGGATACGCAGTATTTT.

This chain links TRBV27 with TRBJ2-7; 9 bases align to TRBD1. Germline CDR1 reads MNHEY; CDR2 reads SMNVEV (reference sequence). V shed 6 bases and J 13 bases; nucleotides not matched to a gene: 13. The CDR3 loop spans 13 amino acids. CDR3 region: CASRLGQGGYHYF. DNA of the CDR3: TGTGCCAGCAGGCTGGGACAGGGCGGTTATCATTACTTC.

This rearrangement joins TRBV7-2 to TRBJ2-7; 10 positions match TRBD2. Germline V gene lookup returns CDR1 SGHTA and CDR2 FQGNSA. CDR3 length: 16 amino acids. With 1 base clipped from V and 1 base from J, the junction kept 4 bases outside the gene matches. The CDR3: CASSLEASGGSYEQYF. The CDR3 coding sequence is TGTGCCAGCAGCTTAGAGGCTAGCGGGGGATCCTACGAGCAGTACTTC.

The V call is TRBV5-1, the J call TRBJ2-2; TRBD2 agrees at 11 bases. J gave up 3 bases and V 4 bases, and 2 bases lay outside the gene matches. Looked up from germline, CDR1 is SGHRS and CDR2 is YFSETQ. The CDR3 runs to 15 residues. The CDR3 sequence: CASSGSGRDTGELFF. CDR3 coding DNA: TGCGCCAGCAGCGGTAGCGGGAGGGACACCGGGGAGCTGTTTTTT.

This clonotype came up a few times. The rearrangement links TRBV28 to TRBJ2-7; maybe TRBD1 (5 bases). This CDR3 has 12 residues. Germline V gene data show CDR1 as MDHEN and CDR2 as SYDVKM. The V end was cut by 3 bases, the J end by 9 bases, with 12 bases between. The CDR3 loop reads CASSFRQPRQYF. CDR3 DNA: TGTGCCAGCAGTTTCCGACAGCCTCGGCAGTACTTC.

This clonotype has only a few counts. The chain couples TRBV12-3 or TRBV12-4 to TRBJ1-1; no definite D call. This CDR3 is 9 amino acids long. The V end lost 8 bases, the J end lost 12 bases, and 10 bases lay between the germline ends. CDR3 DNA: TGTGCCAGCGGACTACCAACTTTCTTT. Protein product: CASGLPTFF.

This clonotype was recorded a few times. The rearrangement uses TRBV6-5 and TRBJ2-4; D remains ambiguous. Trimming pared 2 bases from V and 0 bases from J, leaving 11 bases between. This CDR3 region has 16 residues. The V gene's germline CDR1 is MNHEY and CDR2 SVGAGI. The CDR3, as DNA: TGTGCCAGCAGTTACCACCTAAGTCTAGCCAAAAACATTCAGTACTTC. Amino acid sequence: CASSYHLSLAKNIQYF.

The table lists this clonotype with many counts. This chain joins TRBV7-6 and TRBJ2-6, with TRBD1 identical over 7 bases. Per germline, CDR1 SGHVS and CDR2 FNYEAQ. V lost 4 bases and J lost 2; bases outside the gene matches: 14. The CDR3 totals 19 residues. This CDR3 reads CASSSLRGTLQTGANVLTF. As DNA, the CDR3 is TGTGCCAGCAGCTCCCTCAGGGGGACCCTCCAGACTGGGGCCAACGTCCTGACTTTC.

This clonotype was detected once. This chain joins TRBV7-9 and TRBJ1-6, with 8 positions matching TRBD1. Germline loops: CDR1 SEHNR, CDR2 FQNEAQ (reference sequence). The J segment lost 10 bases and the V segment lost 4 bases, leaving 6 bases of the junction unmatched. This CDR3 is built from 14 residues. The CDR3 DNA is TGTGCCAGCAGCTCAAACAGGGGGGGCTCACCCCTCCACTTT. Translating it yields CASSSNRGGSPLHF.

This chain connects TRBV11-2 to TRBJ1-4; 9 nucleotides agree with TRBD1. Germline V CDR1 and CDR2: SGHAT, FQNNGV. The CDR3 consists of 14 residues. After removal of 5 bases from V and 8 bases from J, the junction contained 6 bases not matched to a gene. This CDR3 reads CASSRGQGAEKLFF. In DNA form, the CDR3 reads TGTGCCAGCAGCCGGGGACAGGGCGCCGAAAAACTGTTTTTT.

Remarks on this clonotype: A much larger clone lies one base from this, so it may be a read error. The chain has TRBV28 and TRBJ2-4; no definite D call. V was trimmed by 7 bases and J by 1 base, leaving 14 bases between them. The CDR3 covers 15 residues. Per germline, CDR1 MDHEN and CDR2 SYDVKM. The CDR3 protein is CASKENVGAKNIQYF. CDR3 nucleotides: TGTGCCAGCAAAGAGAATGTCGGGGCCAAAAACATTCAGTACTTC.

There are a few counts of this clonotype. The V and J genes are TRBV27 and TRBJ2-2; 9 bases are a match to TRBD2. This CDR3 has 17 residues. Germline CDR1 reads MNHEY; CDR2 reads SMNVEV (reference sequence). V lost 4 bases to trimming and J lost 1 base; unmatched junction nucleotides: 7. In nucleotides, the CDR3 is TGTGCCAGCAGTTCCCCGGCTAGCGGGAAGAACACCGGGGAGCTGTTTTTT. Translating it yields CASSSPASGKNTGELFF.

The V and J genes are TRBV27 and TRBJ2-3, with 7 bases that match TRBD2. V lost 8 bases to trimming and J lost 0 bases; unmatched junction nucleotides: 5. Germline assignment: CDR1 MNHEY and CDR2 SMNVEV (reference sequence). This CDR3 comprises 14 residues. The CDR3 DNA follows: TGTGCCAGCGGATTGGGACTAAGCACAGATACGCAGTATTTT. This encodes CASGLGLSTDTQYF.

The chain recombines TRBV4-2 with TRBJ2-1; D may correspond to TRBD1 or TRBD2 (6 bases each). Germline V gene data show CDR1 as LGHNA and CDR2 as YNFKEQ. The CDR3 spans 16 residues. Trimming cost V 4 bases and J 7 bases, with 20 bases left between them. The DNA for the CDR3 is TGTGCCAGCAGCCCCCTTCTGGGGGGCCGAGGGAATGAGCAGTTCTTC. Protein sequence: CASSPLLGGRGNEQFF.

This clonotype has only a few counts. The V gene is TRBV7-8, the J gene TRBJ2-7; TRBD2 matches 11 bases. Unmatched junction bases numbered 5, after V lost 3 bases and J lost 7 bases. CDR3 size: 14 residues. Germline values: CDR1 SGHVS, CDR2 FQNEAQ. This CDR3 is CASSFLSGGAEQYF. CDR3 nucleotide sequence: TGTGCCAGCAGCTTCCTTAGCGGGGGGGCAGAGCAGTACTTC.

This clonotype came up many times. The chain has TRBV28 and TRBJ2-5; maybe TRBD1 (6 bases). The CDR3 has 13 amino acids. Germline assignment: CDR1 MDHEN and CDR2 SYDVKM. Trimming took off 7 bases at V and 1 base at J, with 10 bases between the two ends. Here the CDR3 reads CASTPGVQETQYF. CDR3 coding DNA: TGTGCCAGCACCCCAGGGGTCCAAGAGACCCAGTACTTC.

The J gene is TRBJ1-6, the V gene TRBV7-6, with a weak D call TRBD1 (5 bases). Between the trimmed V and J ends, which lost 5 bases and 0 bases, there was a span of 11 bases. This CDR3 spans 16 amino acids. Per the germline V gene, CDR1 is SGHVS and CDR2 is FNYEAQ. The CDR3 region is CASSHDSRSYNSPLHF. CDR3 nucleotide sequence: TGTGCCAGCAGCCACGACAGCCGCTCCTATAATTCACCCCTCCACTTT.